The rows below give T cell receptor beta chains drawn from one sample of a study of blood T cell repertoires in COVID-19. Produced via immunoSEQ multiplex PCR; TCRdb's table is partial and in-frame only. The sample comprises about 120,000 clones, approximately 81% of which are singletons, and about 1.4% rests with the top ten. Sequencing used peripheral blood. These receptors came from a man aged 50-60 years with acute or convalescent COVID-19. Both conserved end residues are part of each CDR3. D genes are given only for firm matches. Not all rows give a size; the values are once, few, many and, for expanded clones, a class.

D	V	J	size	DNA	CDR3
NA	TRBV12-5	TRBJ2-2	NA	TGTGCTAGTGGTTTAACAGGGTCCGGGGAGCTGTTTTTT	CASGLTGSGELFF
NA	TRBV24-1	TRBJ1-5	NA	TGTGCCACCAGTGATTTATTGGCGGCCAATCAGCCCCAGCATTTT	CATSDLLAANQPQHF
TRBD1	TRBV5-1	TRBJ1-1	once	TGCGCCAGCAGCTGGGCAGGGGGTGGCACTGAAGCTTTCTTT	CASSWAGGGTEAFF
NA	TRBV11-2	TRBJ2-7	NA	TGTGCCAGCAGCCTCGAGAGGGGGAGCTCCTACGAGCAGTACTTC	CASSLERGSSYEQYF
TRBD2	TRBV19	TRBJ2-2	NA	TGTGCCAGTAAGGCGGGGGGGAACACCGGGGAGCTGTTTTTT	CASKAGGNTGELFF
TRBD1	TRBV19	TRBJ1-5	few	TGTGCCAGCTCGACAGGGGGCTACGGCAATCAGCCCCAGCATTTT	CASSTGGYGNQPQHF
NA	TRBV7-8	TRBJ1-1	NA	TGTGCCAGCAGCAAAGGGGGTTTGAACACTGAAGCTTTCTTT	CASSKGGLNTEAFF
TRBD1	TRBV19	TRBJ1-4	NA	TGTGCCAGTAGTATAATGGGACAGGGGGGTGAAAAACTGTTTTTT	CASSIMGQGGEKLFF
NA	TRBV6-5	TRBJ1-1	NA	TGTGCCAGCAGCATAACTAACAAGAACACTGAAGCTTTCTTT	CASSITNKNTEAFF
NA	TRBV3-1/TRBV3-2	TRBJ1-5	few	TGTGCCAGCAGCCCCGGACAGACTGAGCCCCAGCATTTT	CASSPGQTEPQHF
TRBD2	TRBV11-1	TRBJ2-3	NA	TGTGCCAGCAGTTCGGGGTCTAGCGGGACTGAAGATACGCAGTATTTT	CASSSGSSGTEDTQYF
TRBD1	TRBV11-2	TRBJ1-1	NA	TGTGCCAGCAACCTATTGGACAGGGGGAACACTGAAGCTTTCTTT	CASNLLDRGNTEAFF
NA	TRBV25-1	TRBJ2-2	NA	TGTGCCAGCAGTAAGCTTAAGGGGCCCAACACCGGGGAGCTGTTTTTT	CASSKLKGPNTGELFF
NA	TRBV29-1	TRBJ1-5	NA	TGCAGCGTTGTCGGGGGGGCAGGTGGCAATCAGCCCCAGCATTTT	CSVVGGAGGNQPQHF
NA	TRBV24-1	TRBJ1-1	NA	TGTGCCACCAGTGATTCGCGGATCATGAACACTGAAGCTTTCTTT	CATSDSRIMNTEAFF
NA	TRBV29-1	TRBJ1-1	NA	TGCAGTTATCTCCAGGGGACGTTCACTGAAGCTTTCTTT	CSYLQGTFTEAFF
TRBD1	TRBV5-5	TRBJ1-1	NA	TGTGCCAGCAGCTTGGAAAGAATGGGACAGCTGAACACTGAAGCTTTCTTT	CASSLERMGQLNTEAFF
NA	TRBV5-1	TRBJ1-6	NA	TGCGCCAGCAGCACAGGACCCAATAATTCACCCCTCCACTTT	CASSTGPNNSPLHF
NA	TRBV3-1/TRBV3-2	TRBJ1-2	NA	TGTGCCAGCAGCCAAGTCCGACATGGCGGCTACACCTTC	CASSQVRHGGYTF
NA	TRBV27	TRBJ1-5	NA	TGTGCCAGCAGCGAGACAGCCTCGAGGAATCAGCCCCAGCATTTT	CASSETASRNQPQHF
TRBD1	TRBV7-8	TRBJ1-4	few	TGTGCCAGCAGCTTGACACAGGGGGAAAAACTGTTTTTT	CASSLTQGEKLFF
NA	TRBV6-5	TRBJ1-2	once	TGTGCCAGCAGTTCAGGTCAGGGCTTCAATGGCTACACCTTC	CASSSGQGFNGYTF
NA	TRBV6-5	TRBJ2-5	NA	TGTGCCAGCAGTTATCTCGAGGCGGGGGCAGAGACCCAGTACTTC	CASSYLEAGAETQYF
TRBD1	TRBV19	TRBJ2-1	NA	TGTGCCAGTAGTATACGGGGGGACAGGGCCTACAATGAGCAGTTCTTC	CASSIRGDRAYNEQFF
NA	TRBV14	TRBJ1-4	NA	TGTGCCAGCAGCCCCCGCGCAACTAATGAAAAACTGTTTTTT	CASSPRATNEKLFF
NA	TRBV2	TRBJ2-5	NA	TGTGCCAGCAGTGAAGGGAGGGGCACCCAGTACTTC	CASSEGRGTQYF
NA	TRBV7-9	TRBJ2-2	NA	TGTGCCAGCAGCCCACCCGGAGACGGGACCGGGGAGCTGTTTTTT	CASSPPGDGTGELFF
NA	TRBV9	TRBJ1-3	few	TGTGCCAGCAGCCTGGGAGTGGACAGCATCTCTGGAAACACCATATATTTT	CASSLGVDSISGNTIYF
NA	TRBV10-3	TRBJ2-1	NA	TGTGCCATCAGGAACTCCCGGGGTGGTGAGCAGTTCTTC	CAIRNSRGGEQFF
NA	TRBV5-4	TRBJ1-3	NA	TGTGCCAGCAGCCGCGGGGGGGGCAACTCTGGAAACACCATATATTTT	CASSRGGGNSGNTIYF
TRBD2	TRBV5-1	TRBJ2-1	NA	TGCGCCAGCAGCCCCGGGACTAGCTTGATAGGTGAGCAGTTCTTC	CASSPGTSLIGEQFF